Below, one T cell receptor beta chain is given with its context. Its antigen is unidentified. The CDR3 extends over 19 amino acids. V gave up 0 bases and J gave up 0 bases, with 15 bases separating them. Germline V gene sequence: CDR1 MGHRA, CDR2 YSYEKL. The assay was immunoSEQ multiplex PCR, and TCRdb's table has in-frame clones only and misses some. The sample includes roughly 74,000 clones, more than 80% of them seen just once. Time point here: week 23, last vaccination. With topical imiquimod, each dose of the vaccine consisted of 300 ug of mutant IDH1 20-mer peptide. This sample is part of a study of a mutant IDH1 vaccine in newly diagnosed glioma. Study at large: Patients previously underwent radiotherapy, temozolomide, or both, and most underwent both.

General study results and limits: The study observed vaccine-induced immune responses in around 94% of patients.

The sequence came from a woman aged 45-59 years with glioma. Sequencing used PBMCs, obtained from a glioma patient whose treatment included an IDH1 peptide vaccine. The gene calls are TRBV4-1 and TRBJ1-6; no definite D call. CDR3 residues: CASSQDRQSFSSYNSPLHF. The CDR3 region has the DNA TGCGCCAGCAGCCAAGATCGTCAGTCCTTTAGCTCCTATAATTCACCCCTCCACTTT.